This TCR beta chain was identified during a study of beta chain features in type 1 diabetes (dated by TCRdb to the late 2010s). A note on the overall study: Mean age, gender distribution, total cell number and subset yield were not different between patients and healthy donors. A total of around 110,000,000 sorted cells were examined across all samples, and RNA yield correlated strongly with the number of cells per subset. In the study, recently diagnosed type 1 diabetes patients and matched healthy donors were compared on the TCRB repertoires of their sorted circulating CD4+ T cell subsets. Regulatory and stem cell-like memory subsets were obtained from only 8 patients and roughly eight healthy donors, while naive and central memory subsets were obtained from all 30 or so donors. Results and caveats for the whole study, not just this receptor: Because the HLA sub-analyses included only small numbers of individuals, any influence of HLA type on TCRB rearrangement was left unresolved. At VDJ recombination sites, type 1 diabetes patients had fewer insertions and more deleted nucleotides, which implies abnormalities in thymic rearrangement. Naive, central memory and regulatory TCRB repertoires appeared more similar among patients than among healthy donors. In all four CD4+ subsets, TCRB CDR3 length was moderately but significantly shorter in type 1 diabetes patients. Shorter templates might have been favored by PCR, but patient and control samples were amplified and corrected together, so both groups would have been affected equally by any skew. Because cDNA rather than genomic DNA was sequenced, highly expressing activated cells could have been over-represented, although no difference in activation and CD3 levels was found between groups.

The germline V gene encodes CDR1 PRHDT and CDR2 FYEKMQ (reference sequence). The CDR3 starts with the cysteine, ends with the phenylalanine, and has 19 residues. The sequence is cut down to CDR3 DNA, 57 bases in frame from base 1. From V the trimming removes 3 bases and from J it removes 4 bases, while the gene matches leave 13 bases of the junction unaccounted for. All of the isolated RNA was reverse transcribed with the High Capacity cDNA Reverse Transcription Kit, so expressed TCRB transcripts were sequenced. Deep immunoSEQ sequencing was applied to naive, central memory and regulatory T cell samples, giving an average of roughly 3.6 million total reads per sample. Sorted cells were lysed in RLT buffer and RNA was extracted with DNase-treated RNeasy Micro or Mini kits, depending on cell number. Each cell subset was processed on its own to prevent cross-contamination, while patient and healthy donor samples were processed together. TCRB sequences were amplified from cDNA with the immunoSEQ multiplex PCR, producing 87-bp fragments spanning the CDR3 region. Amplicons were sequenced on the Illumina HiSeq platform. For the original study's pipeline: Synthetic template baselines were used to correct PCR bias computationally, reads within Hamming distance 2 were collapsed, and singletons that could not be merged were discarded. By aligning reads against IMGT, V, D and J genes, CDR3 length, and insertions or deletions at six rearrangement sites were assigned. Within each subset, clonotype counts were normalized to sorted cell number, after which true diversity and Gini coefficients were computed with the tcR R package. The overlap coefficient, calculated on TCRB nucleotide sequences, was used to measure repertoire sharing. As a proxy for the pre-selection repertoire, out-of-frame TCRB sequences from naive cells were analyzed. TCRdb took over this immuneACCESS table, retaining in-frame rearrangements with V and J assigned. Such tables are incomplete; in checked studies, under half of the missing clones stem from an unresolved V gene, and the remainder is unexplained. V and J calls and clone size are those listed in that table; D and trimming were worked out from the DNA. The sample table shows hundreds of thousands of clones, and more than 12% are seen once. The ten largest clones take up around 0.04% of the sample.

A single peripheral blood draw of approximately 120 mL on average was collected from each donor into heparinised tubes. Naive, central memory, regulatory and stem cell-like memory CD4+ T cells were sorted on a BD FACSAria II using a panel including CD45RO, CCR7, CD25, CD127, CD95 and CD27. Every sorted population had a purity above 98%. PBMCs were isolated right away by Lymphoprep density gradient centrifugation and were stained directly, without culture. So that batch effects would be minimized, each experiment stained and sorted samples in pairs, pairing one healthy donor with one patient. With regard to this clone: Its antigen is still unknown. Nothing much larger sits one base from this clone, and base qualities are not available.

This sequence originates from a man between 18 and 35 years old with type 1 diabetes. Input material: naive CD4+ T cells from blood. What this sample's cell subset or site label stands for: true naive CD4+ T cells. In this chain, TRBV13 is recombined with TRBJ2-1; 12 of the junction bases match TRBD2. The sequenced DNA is TGTGCCAGCAGCTTTCGACTAGCGGGAGATGGAGTGATATACAATGAGCAGTTCTTC. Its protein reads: CASSFRLAGDGVIYNEQFF.